This T cell receptor (beta chain) was profiled in a study of blood T cell repertoires in COVID-19. Overall study context: Samples came from the United States, Italy and Spain, spanning acute and convalescent COVID-19.

Here immunoSEQ multiplex PCR was the method, and the copy in TCRdb shows in-frame clones only, minus some. The sample contains around 250,000 clones, roughly 90% of which appear only once. V dropped 2 bases and J dropped 4 bases, with 11 bases sitting between them. The CDR3 loop spans 14 amino acids. Germline CDR1 MDHEN, CDR2 SYDVKM. The sample was PBMCs or T cells enriched from blood (not recorded which). The chain combines TRBV28 with TRBJ1-2, with a possible D match to TRBD1 (6 bases). The origin of this receptor is a middle-aged man who had been exposed to COVID-19. CDR3 residues: CASSLGGQVYGYTF. For the CDR3, the DNA is TGTGCCAGCAGTTTAGGGGGCCAGGTCTATGGCTACACCTTC.